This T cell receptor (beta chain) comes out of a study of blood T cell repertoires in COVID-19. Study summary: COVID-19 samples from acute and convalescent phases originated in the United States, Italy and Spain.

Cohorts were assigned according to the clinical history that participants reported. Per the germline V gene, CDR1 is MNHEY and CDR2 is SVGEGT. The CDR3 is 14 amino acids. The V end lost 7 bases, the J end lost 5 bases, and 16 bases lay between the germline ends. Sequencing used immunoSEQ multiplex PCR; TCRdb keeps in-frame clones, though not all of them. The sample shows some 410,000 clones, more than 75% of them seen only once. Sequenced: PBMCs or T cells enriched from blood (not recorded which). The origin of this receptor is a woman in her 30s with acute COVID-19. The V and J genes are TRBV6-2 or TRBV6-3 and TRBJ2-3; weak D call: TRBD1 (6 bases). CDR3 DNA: TGTGCCAGCACCCCCTATACAGGGTTAGATACGCAGTATTTT. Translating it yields CASTPYTGLDTQYF.